This record concerns one TCR beta chain sequence. Which antigen it targets is not known. Per-base qualities were not stored, and no clone one base away is much larger. TCRbeta CDR3 regions were amplified from genomic DNA using the immunoSEQ Assay, a bias-controlled multiplex PCR. In the authors' own workflow: Within the assay, amplification of reference gene primers was used to estimate how many nucleated cells each sample contained. To quantify the absolute abundance of each unique TCRbeta CDR3 rearrangement, sequence reads were collapsed and filtered. For each sample, productive Simpson clonality was calculated as the square root of Simpson's diversity index over productive rearrangements. What TCRdb holds here is the immuneACCESS table cut down to in-frame rearrangements. Part of the clones is not present; checked against another copy, under half of the missing clones reflect an unresolved V gene, and the others are unexplained. That table is the source of V, J and clone size, and D and trimming were worked out from the DNA. In all, the sample holds fewer than 250,000 clones, and 82% of those were seen once. The top ten hold about 4.8% of the sample.

This record belongs to a study of blood T cell repertoires in COVID-19 (dated by TCRdb to the early 2020s). In the study overall: The collaborator samples originated in the United States, Italy and Spain and spanned the acute and convalescent phases of COVID-19. A de-identified subject ID, COVID-19 status, age in years and sex were almost always included in the sample metadata. A freely available public database, intended as a resource for researchers studying the immune response to SARS-CoV-2, is where the repertoires were released. Samples were obtained from the ongoing ImmuneRACE study (first 160 participants) and from about 1,300 subjects provided by 6 global collaborators. Subjects who had been exposed to COVID-19, were actively infected with it, or had recovered from it provided the deeply sampled blood TCRbeta repertoires that made up the dataset. The prospective study material was composed of cDNA or gDNA derived from T cells, B-cell-depleted T cells, or PBMCs. HLA class I and class II types, where available, came from metadata supplied by the sample provider rather than from assay-based typing.

Whole blood was collected in K2EDTA tubes by collaborating institutions according to the institutions' own protocols. For TCRbeta analysis, collaborators shipped samples in one of three forms: frozen whole blood, isolated PBMCs, or DNA extracted from either of those sample types. CDR1 and CDR2 were assigned from the germline V gene as SGDLS and YYNGEE. Trimming takes 0 bases from V and 0 bases from J, and the germline ends sit 9 bases apart. The CDR3 numbers 15 residues from cysteine through phenylalanine. Left in the record is the CDR3 DNA by itself, 45 bases read in frame from the first base. General study outcomes and caveats: The amount of clinical and demographic metadata varied by source and participant and was provided uncurated.

This TCR derives from a woman in her sixties or seventies with acute or convalescent COVID-19. Recombination joined TRBV9 with TRBJ1-1, with the identity of the D gene unclear. The sequencing sample was made of peripheral blood. The CDR3 protein sequence reads: CASSVAAGMNTEAFF. The DNA reads TGTGCCAGCAGCGTAGCGGCAGGCATGAACACTGAAGCTTTCTTT.